This TCR beta chain comes out of a study of CD8+CD57+ T cells in acquired aplastic anemia. The wider study: The sorted CD4+ and CD8+ cells yielded an average approximately 3 ug of DNA.

The study's findings and limits: Patients and controls shared roughly 31 CD8+ CDR3 sequences, highly expressed in patients. In CD8+ cells, Simpson's diversity showed no significant difference between patients and controls.

It was genomic DNA that served as the template for profiling TCR beta VDJ and CDR3. TCRdb processed the reads anew with MiXCR; each CDR3 protein has one entry. The sample has some 82,000 distinct CDR3 sequences; around 42% are singletons. A word on this clonotype: No antigen is known for it.

The germline CDR1 and CDR2 sequences are SGHDN and FVKESK. CDR3 size: 15 residues. The J segment lost 4 bases and the V segment lost 6 bases, leaving 6 bases of the junction unmatched. The origin of this receptor is a human donor in good health, serving as a control. The specimen sequenced was sorted CD4+, CD8+, or CD8+CD57+ T cells (not recorded which) from PBMCs. The chain uses TRBV14 and TRBJ2-5, with 12 bases identical to TRBD2. CDR3 sequence reads: CASSASGGARETQYF. Here the CDR3 DNA reads TGTGCCAGCAGTGCTAGCGGGGGGGCCAGAGAGACCCAGTACTTC.